This is a list of T cell receptor beta chains from one sample in a study of PD-1 blockade in classical Hodgkin lymphoma. The repertoire was sequenced with immunoSEQ multiplex PCR; TCRdb's copy has only in-frame clones and lacks some. Of more than 95,000 clones in the sample, over 85% were seen once. The source was peripheral blood mononuclear cells (PBMCs), collected before the fourth cycle of nivolumab. These receptors came from a human donor with classical Hodgkin lymphoma. Both conserved end residues are part of each CDR3. Each record gives: clone size, V gene, J gene, D gene, CDR3 DNA, CDR3 protein. The D gene is left open where the match is weak. Clone size appears in some rows only: once, few, many, or a class for an expanded clone.

NA	TRBV4-1	TRBJ1-2	NA	TGCGCCAGCAGCCAACCCCTGGACAGAAACTATGGCTACACCTTC	CASSQPLDRNYGYTF
NA	TRBV5-6	TRBJ1-2	TRBD1	TGTGCCAGCAGCTACCGGGACAGCGCTAAAGGCTACACCTTC	CASSYRDSAKGYTF
few	TRBV4-1	TRBJ1-1	NA	TGCGCCAGCAGCCAATACTACACGGTGACTGAAGCTTTCTTT	CASSQYYTVTEAFF
once	TRBV6-1	TRBJ2-7	NA	TGTGCCACCCGACAAAGGCTCGGCGAGCAGTACTTC	CATRQRLGEQYF
few	TRBV6-1	TRBJ1-5	TRBD1	TGTGCCAGCAGGGCCGGGACAGGGAACCAGCCCCAGCATTTT	CASRAGTGNQPQHF
NA	TRBV4-3	TRBJ1-1	NA	TGCGCCAGCAGCCAGTTAGTGAACACTGAAGCTTTCTTT	CASSQLVNTEAFF
NA	TRBV29-1	TRBJ1-3	TRBD1	TGCAGCGTGAAACAGGGGAGCTCTGGAAACACCATATATTTT	CSVKQGSSGNTIYF
NA	TRBV7-2	TRBJ1-2	NA	TGTGCCAGCACCCTCACTAACTATGGCTACACCTTC	CASTLTNYGYTF
once	TRBV21-1	TRBJ2-7	NA	TGTGCCAGCAGCAAAAGTCCTAGCGGGAGGGCCAGGTGGGGCGAGCAGTACTTC	CASSKSPSGRARWGEQYF
NA	TRBV2	TRBJ2-7	NA	TGTGCCAGCAGTGACAGGGGGGTGTATGAGCAGTACTTC	CASSDRGVYEQYF
NA	TRBV6-1	TRBJ2-3	NA	TGTGCCAGCAGTGTCGGCAGGGGAACAGATACGCAGTATTTT	CASSVGRGTDTQYF
once	TRBV18	TRBJ2-5	NA	TGTGCCAGCTCACCACGGGGGGACGACGCTGGAGAGACCCAGTACTTC	CASSPRGDDAGETQYF
NA	TRBV5-1	TRBJ2-7	TRBD2	TGCGCCAGCCTGGGGGGGCGACTAGCGGGGAACTACGAGCAGTACTTC	CASLGGRLAGNYEQYF
once	TRBV28	TRBJ1-3	NA	TGTGCCAGCAGTTCGGCCGGACGGTTGATATATTTT	CASSSAGRLIYF
NA	TRBV7-2	TRBJ1-5	NA	TGTGCCAGCAGCTTAGGAGGCAACAATCAGCCCCAGCATTTT	CASSLGGNNQPQHF
NA	TRBV5-5	TRBJ1-1	NA	TGTGCCAGCAGTGACTGGGGGTCCACTGAAGCTTTCTTT	CASSDWGSTEAFF
NA	TRBV25-1	TRBJ2-3	NA	TGTGCCAGCAGTGAGCCCCGAGGAGGGGGTAGCACAGATACGCAGTATTTT	CASSEPRGGGSTDTQYF
NA	TRBV11-2	TRBJ1-2	TRBD1	TGTGCCAGCAGGTCCCTCCGACAGGGTGGCTCGGGTAGTGGCTACACCTTC	CASRSLRQGGSGSGYTF
NA	TRBV10-3	TRBJ2-6	NA	TGTGCCATCAGTGAGTCGACTCTGTCTGGGGCCAACGTCCTGACTTTC	CAISESTLSGANVLTF
NA	TRBV4-1	TRBJ1-1	NA	TGCGCCAGCTGTGCTATTGGGACTGAAGCTTTCTTT	CASCAIGTEAFF
NA	TRBV28	TRBJ2-6	TRBD1	TGTGCCAGCAGCACAGGGGCTGGGGCCAACGTCCTGACTTTC	CASSTGAGANVLTF
once	TRBV4-3	TRBJ1-4	TRBD1	TGCGCCAGCAGCCAAAACCGGGACAGAGCTAATGAAAAACTGTTTTTT	CASSQNRDRANEKLFF
NA	TRBV7-9	TRBJ1-2	NA	TGTGCCAGCAGCGCCCGGACAGATAACTATGGCTACACCTTC	CASSARTDNYGYTF
NA	TRBV19	TRBJ1-1	NA	TGTGCCAGTAGTATACTTTACCCTGACAGAGACACTGAAGCTTTCTTT	CASSILYPDRDTEAFF
NA	TRBV27	TRBJ1-2	TRBD1	TGTGCCAGCAGGGACAGGGTGTATGGCTACACCTTC	CASRDRVYGYTF
NA	TRBV6-1	TRBJ2-3	NA	TGTGCCAGCAGTCTCGGACTGGCTTTCACAGATACGCAGTATTTT	CASSLGLAFTDTQYF
NA	TRBV4-2	TRBJ2-2	NA	TGTGCCAGCAGCACGCTGACCGGGACTTCTAACACCGGGGAGCTGTTTTTT	CASSTLTGTSNTGELFF
NA	TRBV30	TRBJ1-5	TRBD1	TGTGCCTGGAGCAGACAGGGAAATCAGCCCCAGCATTTT	CAWSRQGNQPQHF
NA	TRBV4-1	TRBJ2-2	TRBD2	TGCGCCAGCAGACGATCTACGACTAGCGGGACGGGCGGGGAGCTGTTTTTT	CASRRSTTSGTGGELFF
NA	TRBV11-2	TRBJ2-7	NA	TGTGCCAGCAGCTTAGGCGGACATAGCTACGAGCAGTACTTC	CASSLGGHSYEQYF
NA	TRBV14	TRBJ2-7	TRBD2	TGTGCCAGCAGCCAAACTAGCGTCAACGAGCAGTACTTC	CASSQTSVNEQYF
NA	TRBV28	TRBJ2-4	TRBD1	TGTGCCAGCAGTTATCCCCTCCGGACAGGGACCAAAAACATTCAGTACTTC	CASSYPLRTGTKNIQYF
NA	TRBV28	TRBJ2-7	NA	TGTGCCAGCAGTTTATATTCGGCGCCTACCTCCTACGAGCAGTACTTC	CASSLYSAPTSYEQYF
NA	TRBV7-9	TRBJ2-1	TRBD2	TGTGCCAGCACCCAGGGTCTAGCGGGAGGAGGGAGTTTTGGTGAGCAGTTCTTC	CASTQGLAGGGSFGEQFF
once	TRBV5-1	TRBJ2-5	NA	TGCGCCAGCAGCCCTACTCGGTCAATATCGGTACAAGAGACCCAGTACTTC	CASSPTRSISVQETQYF
NA	TRBV18	TRBJ2-3	NA	TGTGCCAGCTCACCATACGGCACAGATACGCAGTATTTT	CASSPYGTDTQYF
once	TRBV15	TRBJ2-5	NA	TGTGCCACCAGCAGAGATTCCCCCCAAGAGACCCAGTACTTC	CATSRDSPQETQYF
NA	TRBV30	TRBJ1-5	NA	TGTGCCTGGAGTGAGGGACGCTATAGCAATCAGCCCCAGCATTTT	CAWSEGRYSNQPQHF
NA	TRBV7-2	TRBJ2-3	TRBD1	TGTGCCAGCAGCCAGGACAGGGTCCCAGATACGCAGTATTTT	CASSQDRVPDTQYF
NA	TRBV5-4	TRBJ2-3	TRBD1	TGTGCCAGCAGCCCAGGGGGCATGGATACGCAGTATTTT	CASSPGGMDTQYF
NA	TRBV11-2	TRBJ2-3	TRBD2	TGTGCCAGCAGGGCTACTAGCGGGAGCATTGGAGATACGCAGTATTTT	CASRATSGSIGDTQYF
NA	TRBV25-1	TRBJ1-1	NA	TGTGCCAGCAGTGAGGGGTGGGAAGGCACTGAAGCTTTCTTT	CASSEGWEGTEAFF
NA	TRBV29-1	TRBJ1-3	NA	TGCAGCGTTGTCAGGGGCTCCGGAAACACCATATATTTT	CSVVRGSGNTIYF
NA	TRBV6-6	TRBJ1-1	NA	TGTGCCAGCAGTTACGGGGACACTGAAGCTTTCTTT	CASSYGDTEAFF